What follows are 10 T cell receptor beta chains derived from one specimen sequenced in a study of PD-1 blockade in mismatch repair-deficient tumors. Here immunoSEQ multiplex PCR was the method, and the copy in TCRdb shows in-frame clones only, minus some. This sample has around 40,000 clones, with about 85% found just once. The sample in question was peripheral blood, obtained 4 weeks after starting pembrolizumab. These receptors were collected from an adult with mismatch repair-deficient cancer.

V and J are TRBV7-9 and TRBJ1-1, with 7 positions matching TRBD1. The CDR3 covers 14 residues. CDR1 and CDR2 (germline): SEHNR, FQNEAQ (reference sequence). V lost 5 bases, J lost 8 bases, and 11 bases stayed unmatched. This CDR3 is CASSTFSRGWEAFF. For the CDR3, the DNA is TGTGCCAGCAGCACTTTCTCCAGGGGGTGGGAAGCTTTCTTT.

The gene calls are TRBV4-3 and TRBJ2-2, with 8 bases matching TRBD1. The V gene end was trimmed by 3 bases and the J gene end by 3 bases; junction bases not matched to a gene: 12. The CDR3 has 18 residues. Germline values: CDR1 LGHNA, CDR2 YSLEER. CDR3 nucleotide sequence: TGCGCCAGCAGCCAGCACATCTTCCGACAGGGGTACACCGGGGAGCTGTTTTTT. Translated: CASSQHIFRQGYTGELFF.

Here the CDR3 DNA reads TGTGCCAGCAGCTTATTATTGGGGGTATGGGAAAAACACAATGAGCAGTTCTTC. Protein: CASSLLLGVWEKHNEQFF. The chain is built from TRBV7-2 and TRBJ2-1, with D perhaps given as TRBD1 or TRBD2 (5 bases each). V was pared by 2 bases and J by 5 bases, with 22 bases between. The CDR3 has 18 amino acids. CDR1 and CDR2 (germline): SGHTA, FQGNSA.

The CDR3 region is CASSQDGTSGITDTQYF. CDR3 in DNA: TGCGCCAGCAGCCAAGACGGGACTAGCGGGATAACAGATACGCAGTATTTT. The gene calls are TRBV4-3 and TRBJ2-3, with TRBD2 matching 13 bases. The V and J ends lost 0 bases and 3 bases, in that order; junction bases with no gene match: 3. Germline CDR1 is LGHNA and CDR2 is YSLEER. This CDR3 is built from 17 residues.

This clone was seen only a few times. This chain joins TRBV28 and TRBJ2-5; TRBD2 agrees at 13 bases. This CDR3 comprises 17 residues. Germline V gene sequence: CDR1 MDHEN, CDR2 SYDVKM. With V trimmed by 5 bases and J by 5 bases, 11 bases remained unmatched. The CDR3 reads CASSPGTSGDARETQYF. In nucleotides, the CDR3 is TGTGCCAGCAGTCCCGGGACTAGCGGGGACGCTCGGGAGACCCAGTACTTC.

The J gene is TRBJ1-3, the V gene TRBV11-2; possibly TRBD1 for D (6 bases). Germline loops: CDR1 SGHAT, CDR2 FQNNGV. The CDR3 is made up of 15 amino acids. V was cut by 5 bases and J by 0 bases, with 11 bases left in between. The CDR3 is CASSPGTLSGNTIYF. In DNA form, the CDR3 reads TGTGCCAGCAGCCCCGGGACACTCTCTGGAAACACCATATATTTT.

The chain uses TRBV29-1 and TRBJ2-6; 8 bases agree with TRBD1. The CDR3 totals 17 residues. Germline V lookup: CDR1 SQVTM, CDR2 ANQGSEA. J was trimmed by 0 bases and V by 0 bases; bases with no gene match: 4. CDR3: CSVEDPGGTSGANVLTF. As DNA, the CDR3 is TGCAGCGTTGAAGATCCAGGGGGCACCTCTGGGGCCAACGTCCTGACTTTC.

The chain uses TRBV11-2 and TRBJ2-7, with D perhaps matching TRBD1 (5 bases). Germline CDR1 is SGHAT and CDR2 is FQNNGV. The CDR3 totals 15 residues. The V end was cut by 0 bases, the J end by 9 bases, with 18 bases between. In DNA form, the CDR3 reads TGTGCCAGCAGCTTAGATCCAGATAGGGGTATATGGCAGTACTTC. Its translation: CASSLDPDRGIWQYF.

V is TRBV6-5 and J is TRBJ2-2; a weak D match, TRBD1 (6 bases). The CDR3 totals 16 residues. The V end lost 2 bases, the J end lost 3 bases, and 13 bases lay between the germline ends. CDR1 and CDR2 from the germline V gene are MNHEY and SVGAGI. CDR3 in amino acids: CASSYAPSGDTGELFF. The CDR3 coding sequence is TGTGCCAGCAGTTACGCCCCGTCAGGGGACACCGGGGAGCTGTTTTTT.

The chain employs TRBV2 and TRBJ2-2; 14 positions agree with TRBD2. This CDR3 spans 17 amino acids. The junction had 5 bases not matched to a gene; V was cut back by 6 bases and J by 2 bases. CDR1 and CDR2 (germline): SNHLY, FYNNEI. CDR3 sequence reads: CASRTGTSGSNTGELFF. CDR3 bases: TGTGCCAGCAGAACCGGGACTAGCGGGAGTAACACCGGGGAGCTGTTTTTT.